This T cell receptor beta chain was identified in a study of blood T cell repertoires in COVID-19. Study at large: Collection of acute and convalescent COVID-19 samples took place in the United States, Italy and Spain. The cDNA or gDNA used as material had been derived from T cells, B-cell-depleted T cells, or PBMCs.

Enrolled during active infection, Seattle patients were then followed longitudinally. The CDR3 length is 14 residues. CDR1 is SEHNR and CDR2 is FQNEAQ in the germline V gene (reference sequence). The V and J ends lost 3 bases and 6 bases, in that order; junction bases with no gene match: 2. As processed by the authors: Estimates of nucleated cell counts were drawn from the amplification of reference gene primers. The data were produced by immunoSEQ multiplex PCR, yet TCRdb's version contains in-frame clones alone and is incomplete. The DNA gave D and trimming, while V, J and clone size come from that table. The profile shows some 220,000 clones, 80% to 95% of them singletons.

This receptor was obtained from a man aged 25-40 years with COVID-19, enrolled during active disease. The V and J genes are TRBV7-9 and TRBJ2-3, with TRBD2 matching 11 bases. The sequenced sample was peripheral blood. CDR3 coding DNA: TGTGCCAGCAGCTTCGGGACTAGCGGCGATACGCAGTATTTT. Residues: CASSFGTSGDTQYF.